Sequencing of this T cell receptor (beta chain) was carried out in a study of shared clonotypes between healthy human individuals (TCRdb year 2020). Broadly, across the study: Two women and a few men aged 18 to 49 years were included in the cohort. Different laboratories and diverse techniques were used to prepare libraries and sequence TCR repertoires, to increase sequencing depth and limit assay-specific biases. Between about 0.94 and 8.9 billion PBMCs per donor were obtained by leukapheresis. The study deeply sequenced blood TCR repertoires of about five healthy adults to estimate repertoire size and the extent of clonotype sharing between individuals.

In regard to this clone: It has no known antigen specificity. Base qualities are not provided; no much larger clone lies one nucleotide away.

Using the deep immunoSEQ assay, TCR CDR3 regions were amplified from genomic DNA by multiplex PCR. Extracted genomic DNA from each cell subset was spread evenly across all wells of several immunoSEQ 96-well plates, with each plate serving as a replicate. For unsorted PBMC, around 330 ng genomic DNA, equal to about 29,000 T cell genomes, was loaded into each replicate PCR. Ten immunoSEQ deep assay plates were used to sequence the unsorted PBMC genomic DNA. Purified libraries were measured with a Qubit 3.0 fluorometer, size-checked on a Bioanalyzer 2100, and measured again with the KAPA Library Quantification kit. Every immunoSEQ 96-well plate was sequenced on a dedicated single-read 150-cycle Illumina NextSeq 550 flow cell. As for the authors' bioinformatics: The immunoSEQ output contained only junctional sequences without quality scores, so filtering could not match that applied to full-length reads. Sequences were annotated with PyIR, a Python wrapper for IgBLAST v1.9, and V/J genes and CDR3 were assigned using IMGT germline references. Reads with weak V/J assignments (E-value above 1e-6), missing CDR3, stop codons, out-of-frame junctions, or ambiguous translated residues were removed. V3J clonotypes were defined as sequences sharing the same inferred V gene, J gene, and CDR3 amino acid sequence. Percentage overlap between repertoires was computed as shared unique clonotypes divided by the size of the smaller repertoire. Repertoire richness was assessed with RTK rarefaction, the Chao1 estimator, and Recon v2.1 estimates of unobserved clonotypes. Drawn from immuneACCESS, this table holds only the in-frame rearrangements with V and J called that TCRdb kept. Clones are partly lost; checked studies trace under half to an unresolved V gene and leave the rest unexplained. That table gives V, J and clone size, and the DNA gave D and trimming. The sample profile shows roughly 500,000 clones; about four fifths of them were found once. Under 15% of the sample goes to the ten largest clones.

What the authors observed across the whole study: Because the study included a small number of donors, the genetic and exposure-history diversity represented was limited. Only blood was sampled, and tissue TCR repertoires likely differ from those in blood. Based on pairwise subsampling, the degree of clonotype sharing among donors was expected to be affected by sequencing depth.

The donors were healthy, HIV-negative adults who had no recently reported acute infections or vaccinations. Every donor was a Caucasian adult residing in Nashville, Tennessee, USA. In the unsorted samples, 70 million to 95 million PBMCs were counted, and genomic DNA was extracted using the QIAamp DNA Blood Mini kit. Blood was obtained by leukapheresis, after which PBMCs were separated by Ficoll-Histopaque density gradient centrifugation and cryopreserved in liquid nitrogen vapor phase. Trimming accounts for 0 bases at V and 7 bases at J, while the number of junction bases matched to no gene is 6. There are 15 amino acids in the CDR3, from cysteine to phenylalanine inclusive. The retained sequence is limited to the CDR3, 45 bases, with the frame set at the first base. CDR1 and CDR2 (MNHEY, SVGAGI) derive from the germline V gene.

The chain couples TRBV6-5 to TRBJ1-2; 9 bases in between match TRBD1. The sample consisted of PBMCs. This receptor was taken from a woman aged 40 to 55 in good health. Some clones in this sample may be carry-over from other donors' samples. The DNA sequence is given as TGTGCCAGCAGTTACTCGACAGGGGGAAGAGGTGGCTACACCTTC. This is translated as CASSYSTGGRGGYTF.